The 5 T cell receptor beta chains below were found in one sample sequenced in a study of T cell responses to AZD1222 COVID-19 vaccine. Repertoires were generated with immunoSEQ multiplex PCR, while TCRdb's copy carries only in-frame clones and drops some. This table has about 120,000 clones, 80% to 90% appearing once. The sequenced sample was peripheral blood, obtained on day 0 of AZD1222 vaccination. Receptor source: an adult in good health.

The chain joins TRBV19 to TRBJ2-7; the match to TRBD2 covers 8 bases. Looked up from germline, CDR1 is LNHDA and CDR2 is SQIVND (reference sequence). The CDR3 length is 15 residues. The V segment lost 0 bases and the J segment 0 bases; nucleotides outside the gene matches: 1. CDR3 protein: CASSIESGSSYEQYF. The CDR3 nucleotides are TGTGCCAGTAGTATAGAGAGCGGGAGCTCCTACGAGCAGTACTTC.

This clone has a handful of counts. J is TRBJ1-1 and V is TRBV7-9; D is undetermined. Trimming shortened V by 1 base and J by 5 bases, and 14 bases separated the two germline ends. The CDR3 loop spans 15 amino acids. CDR1 is SEHNR, CDR2 FQNEAQ, per germline (reference sequence). The CDR3 is CASSLGRLGFTEAFF. In DNA form, the CDR3 reads TGTGCCAGCAGCTTAGGACGTCTTGGATTTACTGAAGCTTTCTTT.

The chain links TRBV11-2 to TRBJ1-2, with 8 nucleotides matching TRBD1. The germline CDR1 and CDR2 sequences are SGHAT and FQNNGV. The V segment lost 4 bases and the J segment 7 bases; nucleotides outside the gene matches: 8. The CDR3 is made up of 14 amino acids. The CDR3 region is CASSSSDRAGGYTF. The CDR3 DNA sequence: TGTGCCAGCAGCTCCTCGGACAGGGCGGGTGGCTACACCTTC.

The CDR3 sequence is CASSFGVGMNTEAFF. CDR3 in DNA: TGTGCCAGCAGCTTTGGGGTGGGGATGAACACTGAAGCTTTCTTT. This chain connects TRBV7-8 to TRBJ1-1; no firm D call. V shed 3 bases and J shed 0 bases, with 11 bases lying between them. CDR1 and CDR2 (germline): SGHVS, FQNEAQ. The CDR3 totals 15 residues.

This sequence joins TRBV10-3 and TRBJ2-1; TRBD2 aligns across 9 bases. CDR1 is ENHRY, CDR2 SYGVKD, per germline. CDR3 length: 13 amino acids. Trimming cost V 11 bases and J 4 bases; bases outside gene matches: 6. This CDR3 reads CASRLAEYNEQFF. Written as DNA, the CDR3 is TGTGCCTCGAGACTAGCGGAATACAATGAGCAGTTCTTC.